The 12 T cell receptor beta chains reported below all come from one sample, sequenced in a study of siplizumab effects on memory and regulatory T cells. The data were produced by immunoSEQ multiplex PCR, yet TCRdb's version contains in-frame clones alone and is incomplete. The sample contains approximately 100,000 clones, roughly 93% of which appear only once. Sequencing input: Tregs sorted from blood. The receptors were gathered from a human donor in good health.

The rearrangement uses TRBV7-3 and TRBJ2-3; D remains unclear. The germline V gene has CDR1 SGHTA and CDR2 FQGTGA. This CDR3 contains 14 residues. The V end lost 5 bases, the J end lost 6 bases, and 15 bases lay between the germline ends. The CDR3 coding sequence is TGTGCCAGCAGCCTAGGGTTACCTGGGGATACGCAGTATTTT. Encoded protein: CASSLGLPGDTQYF.

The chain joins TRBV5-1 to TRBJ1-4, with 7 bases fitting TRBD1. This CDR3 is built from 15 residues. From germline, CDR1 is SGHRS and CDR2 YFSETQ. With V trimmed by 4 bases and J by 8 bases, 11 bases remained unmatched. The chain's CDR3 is CASSPQGEVNEKLFF. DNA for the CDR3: TGCGCCAGCAGCCCGCAGGGGGAAGTTAACGAAAAACTGTTTTTT.

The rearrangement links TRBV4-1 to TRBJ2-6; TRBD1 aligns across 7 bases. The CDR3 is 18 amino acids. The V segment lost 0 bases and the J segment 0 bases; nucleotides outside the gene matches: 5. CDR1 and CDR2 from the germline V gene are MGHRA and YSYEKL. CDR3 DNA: TGCGCCAGCAGCCAAGAACCCGGGGACAGCTCTGGGGCCAACGTCCTGACTTTC. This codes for CASSQEPGDSSGANVLTF.

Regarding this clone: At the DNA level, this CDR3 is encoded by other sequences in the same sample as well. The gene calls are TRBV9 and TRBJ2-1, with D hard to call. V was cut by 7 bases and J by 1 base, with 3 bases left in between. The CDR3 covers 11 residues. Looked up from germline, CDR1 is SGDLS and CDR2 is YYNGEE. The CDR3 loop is CASGSYNEQFF. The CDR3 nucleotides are TGTGCCAGCGGGTCCTACAATGAGCAGTTCTTC.

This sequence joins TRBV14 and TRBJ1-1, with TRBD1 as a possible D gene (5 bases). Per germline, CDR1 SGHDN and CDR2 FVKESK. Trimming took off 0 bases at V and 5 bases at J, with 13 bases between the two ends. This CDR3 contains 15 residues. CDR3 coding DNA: TGTGCCAGCAGCCAAGAGGACCATAGGGGAACTGAAGCTTTCTTT. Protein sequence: CASSQEDHRGTEAFF.

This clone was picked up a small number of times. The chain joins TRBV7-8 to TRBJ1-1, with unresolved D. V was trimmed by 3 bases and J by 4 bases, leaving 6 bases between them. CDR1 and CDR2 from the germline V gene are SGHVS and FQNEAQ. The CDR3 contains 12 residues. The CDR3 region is CASSFPGTEAFF. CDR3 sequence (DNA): TGTGCCAGCAGCTTCCCGGGCACTGAAGCTTTCTTT.

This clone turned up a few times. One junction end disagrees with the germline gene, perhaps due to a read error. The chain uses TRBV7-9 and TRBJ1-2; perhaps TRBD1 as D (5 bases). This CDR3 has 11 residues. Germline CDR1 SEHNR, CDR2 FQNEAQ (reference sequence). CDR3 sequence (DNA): TGTGCCAGCAGCTTCCTATGGGGGGTCTTCTTC. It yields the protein CASSFLWGVFF. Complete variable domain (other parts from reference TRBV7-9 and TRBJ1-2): DTGVSQNPRHKITKRGQNVTFRCDPISEHNRLYWYRQTLGQGPEFLTYFQNEAQLEKSRLLSDRFSAERPKGSFSTLEIQRTEQGDSAMYLCASSFLWGVFFGSGTRLTVV.

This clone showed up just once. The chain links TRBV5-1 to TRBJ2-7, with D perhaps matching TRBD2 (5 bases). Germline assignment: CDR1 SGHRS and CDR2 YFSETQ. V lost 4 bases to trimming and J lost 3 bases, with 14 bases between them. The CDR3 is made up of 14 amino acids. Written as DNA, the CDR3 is TGCGCCAGCAGCGTTGACGGGATCGACTACGAGCAGTACTTC. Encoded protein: CASSVDGIDYEQYF.

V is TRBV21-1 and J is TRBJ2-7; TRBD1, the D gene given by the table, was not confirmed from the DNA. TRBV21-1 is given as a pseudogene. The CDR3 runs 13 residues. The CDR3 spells CASSKATRDEQYF. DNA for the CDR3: TGTGCCAGCAGCAAGGCCACCAGGGACGAGCAGTACTTC.

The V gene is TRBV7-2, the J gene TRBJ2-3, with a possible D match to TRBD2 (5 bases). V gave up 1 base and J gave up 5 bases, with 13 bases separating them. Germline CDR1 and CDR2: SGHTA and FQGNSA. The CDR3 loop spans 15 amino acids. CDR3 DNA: TGTGCCAGCAGCTTAGGGGCGGGCCGTGGAGATACGCAGTATTTT. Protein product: CASSLGAGRGDTQYF.

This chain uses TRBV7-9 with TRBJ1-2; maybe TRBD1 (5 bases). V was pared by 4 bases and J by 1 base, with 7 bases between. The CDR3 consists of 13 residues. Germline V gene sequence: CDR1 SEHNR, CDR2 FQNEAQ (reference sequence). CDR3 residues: CASSSQGNYGYTF. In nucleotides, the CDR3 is TGTGCCAGCAGCTCTCAGGGTAACTATGGCTACACCTTC.

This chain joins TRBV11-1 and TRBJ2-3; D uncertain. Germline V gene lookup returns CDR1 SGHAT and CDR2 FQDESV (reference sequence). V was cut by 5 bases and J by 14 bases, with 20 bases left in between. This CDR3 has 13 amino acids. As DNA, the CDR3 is TGTGCCAGCAGCCTCGGACCGAGTTCATCCAGGTATTTT. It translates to CASSLGPSSSRYF.